This T cell receptor beta chain was retrieved from a study of resident and recirculating memory T cells in vitiligo. Study as a whole: Samples were epidermis from two lesional and two nonlesional sites, plus PBMCs.

Patients' lesions had not changed for the previous 6 months. Sequenced by immunoSEQ multiplex PCR; TCRdb stores in-frame clones only, minus some. This table has 40,000 to 50,000 clones, 80% to 95% appearing once. This CDR3 has 15 amino acids. Germline CDR1 reads SGHVS; CDR2 reads FQNEAQ. The V gene end was trimmed by 5 bases and the J gene end by 6 bases; junction bases not matched to a gene: 10. The specimen sequenced was blood. The receptor's source is a male donor with vitiligo. The chain combines TRBV7-8 with TRBJ1-2; 9 nucleotides agree with TRBD1. CDR3: CASSPTGGGTDGYTF. For the CDR3, the DNA is TGTGCCAGCAGCCCGACAGGGGGAGGGACGGATGGCTACACCTTC.